Here is one T cell receptor (beta chain) with its context. TCRdb's copy holds only in-frame clones and misses some; the assay was immunoSEQ multiplex PCR. Of 350,000 to 500,000 clones listed, roughly 90% were seen once; the top ten hold approximately 4%. The data derive from a study of Ad26.COV2.S vaccination and SARS-CoV-2 variants. Background on the study: Administration of Ad26.COV2.S was intramuscular, either once or twice 56 days apart.

This CDR3 has 13 residues. CDR1 and CDR2 (germline): MGHRA, YSYEKL. V dropped 7 bases and J dropped 8; count of bases not matched to a gene: 6. Treatment noted: about 20 received Ad26.COV2.S at low or high dose, single or two shots; 5 received placebo; per-sample allocation not given. Specimens were obtained on day 63 following the first vaccine or placebo injection. At a Boston site, the person donating was an adult of 18-55 years. This sequence was found in a person between 18 and 65 years old who received the Ad26.COV2.S COVID-19 vaccine or a placebo. V usage is TRBV4-1 and J usage is TRBJ2-1, with TRBD1 matching 9 bases. This material consisted of peripheral blood, taken in a trial of Ad26.COV2.S vaccine versus placebo. CDR3 residues: CASNGQGIDEQFF. The CDR3 DNA sequence: TGCGCCAGCAATGGACAGGGGATCGATGAGCAGTTCTTC.